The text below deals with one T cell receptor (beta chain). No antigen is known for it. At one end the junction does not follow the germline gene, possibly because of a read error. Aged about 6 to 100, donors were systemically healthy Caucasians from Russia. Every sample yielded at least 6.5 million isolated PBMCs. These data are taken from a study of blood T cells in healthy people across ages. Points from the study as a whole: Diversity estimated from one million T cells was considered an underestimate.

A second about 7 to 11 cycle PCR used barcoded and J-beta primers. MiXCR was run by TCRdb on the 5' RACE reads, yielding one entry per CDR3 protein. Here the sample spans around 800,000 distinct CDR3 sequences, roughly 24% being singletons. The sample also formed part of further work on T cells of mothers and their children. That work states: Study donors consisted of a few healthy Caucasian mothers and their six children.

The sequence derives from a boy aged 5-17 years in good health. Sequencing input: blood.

The CDR3 is CATSDFGTINGQFF. CDR3 coding DNA: TGTGCCACCAGTGATTTCGGGACCATCAATGGGCAGTTCTTC. This chain joins TRBV24-1 and TRBJ2-5; TRBD1 or TRBD2 may be the D gene (5 bases each). The DNA end lines up better with TRBJ2-1; the J call may be wrong. Germline V gives CDR1 KGHDR, CDR2 SFDVKD. This CDR3 comprises 14 residues.